This T cell receptor (beta chain) was observed in a study of T cells in Graves' hyperthyroidism and ophthalmopathy. General study findings and limits: Ophthalmopathy and stable hyperthyroidism were separated by a 13 V-J model.

Concerning this clonotype itself: What it binds is unknown.

What was amplified from RNA transcripts were TCR beta CDR3 regions. HTBI primers were used for first-round RT-PCR of the TCR CDR3. TCRdb reanalysed the multiplex PCR reads using MiXCR and keeps one entry per CDR3 protein. The sample carries 450,000 to 650,000 distinct CDR3 sequences, roughly a sixth recorded once. The trim removed 1 base at V and 6 bases at J, leaving 4 bases unmatched. Germline CDR1 is LGHDT and CDR2 is YNNKEL (reference sequence). The CDR3 consists of 15 residues. The rearrangement links TRBV3-1 to TRBJ2-2; 8 bases map to TRBD2. The receptor was derived from a woman under 30 with Graves' ophthalmopathy. The sequenced material came from blood. CDR3 loop: CASSQAGGPSGELFF. The CDR3 bases are TGTGCCAGCAGCCAAGCGGGGGGGCCTTCCGGGGAGCTGTTTTTT.